This TCR beta chain was recovered during a study of shared clonotypes between healthy human individuals (TCRdb year 2020). In the study overall: A couple of women and a few men aged 18 to 49 years were included in the cohort. For each donor, CD4 naive and CD4 memory were each given three plates, CD8 naive was given two plates, and CD8 memory was given one plate. The study deeply sequenced blood TCR repertoires of five healthy adults to estimate repertoire size and the extent of clonotype sharing between individuals. Different laboratories and diverse techniques were used to prepare libraries and sequence TCR repertoires, to increase sequencing depth and limit assay-specific biases. Each donor's leukapheresis produced roughly between roughly 0.94 and 9.5 billion PBMCs. On the study overall, not on this receptor specifically: When several donors were compared, the shared fraction of clonotypes was about 5.5% for naive CD4, around 3.6% for naive CD8, 2.3% for memory CD4, and around 0.4% for memory CD8. Because the study included a small number of donors, the genetic and exposure-history diversity represented was limited. Rarefaction of sorted-subset datasets indicated incomplete sequencing despite the large sequencing depth. Larger estimated clonotype richness was generally found for naive subsets than for memory subsets. Based on pairwise subsampling, the degree of clonotype sharing among donors was expected to be affected by sequencing depth. Higher generation probabilities were observed for clonotypes shared by all four sorted-subset donors than for non-shared clonotypes. Sampling was limited to blood, and TCR repertoires in tissue likely differ from TCR repertoires in blood.

Here V drops 1 base and J drops 4 bases, and the junction holds 12 bases not matched to any gene. Via the germline V gene, CDR1 is SGHAT and CDR2 FQNNGV. The CDR3 has 17 amino acids, counting the end cysteine and phenylalanine. Only the CDR3 DNA is retained, 51 bases long and in frame from the first base. Using the deep immunoSEQ assay, multiplex PCR amplified TCR CDR3 regions from genomic DNA. For each cell subset, the extracted genomic DNA was distributed evenly across all wells of several immunoSEQ 96-well plates, and each plate served as one replicate. Each replicate PCR for sorted subsets received around 0.2 ug genomic DNA, equal to about 30,000 T cell genomes. The purified libraries were quantified using a Qubit 3.0 fluorometer, sized with a Bioanalyzer 2100, and then quantified again using the KAPA Library Quantification kit. Each immunoSEQ 96-well plate was sequenced on its own single-read 150-cycle Illumina NextSeq 550 flow cell. From the authors' description of their analysis: Because the immunoSEQ output included only junctional sequences and no quality scores, the filtering could not be the same as the filtering used for full-length reads. Sequences were annotated with PyIR, a Python wrapper for IgBLAST v1.9, using IMGT germline references to assign V/J genes and CDR3. Reads with weak V/J assignments (E-value above 1e-6), missing CDR3, stop codons, out-of-frame junctions, or ambiguous translated residues were removed. V3J clonotypes were defined as sequences sharing the same inferred V gene, J gene, and CDR3 amino acid sequence. To compute the percentage overlap between repertoires, the number of shared unique clonotypes was divided by the size of the smaller repertoire. RTK rarefaction, the Chao1 estimator, and Recon v2.1 estimates of unobserved clonotypes were used to assess repertoire richness. Generation probabilities for all TCRbeta clonotypes obtained by the gDNA method from a handful of donors were computed using OLGA. The immuneACCESS repertoire file appears here via TCRdb, limited to in-frame rearrangements. These files lack a portion of the clones; in checked studies, under half of the deficit traces to unresolved V genes, and the cause of the others is not known. The V and J calls and the clone size are those of that table, but D and trimming were determined from the DNA. In all, the sample holds roughly 2.2 million clones, and over 90% of those were seen once. The ten largest clones represent 0.3% to 0.4% of the sample.

Concerning this clone itself: No cognate antigen has been identified for it. Within one base of it there is no much larger clone, and no base qualities were kept.

The donors were healthy, HIV-negative adults with no recently reported acute infections or vaccinations. All donors were Caucasian adults living in Nashville, Tennessee, USA. CD4+ T cells were enriched through magnetic negative selection, after which naive cells were positively selected on CD45RA and the remaining negative fraction served as the memory subset. After blood collection by leukapheresis, PBMCs were isolated using Ficoll-Histopaque density gradient centrifugation and then cryopreserved in the vapor phase of liquid nitrogen. Purity and quantity of every magnetically sorted T cell population were checked by analytical flow cytometry. Each sorted fraction had its genomic DNA isolated and then quantified by UV absorbance on a Nanodrop 2000c.

Sequencing was carried out using naive CD4+ T cells from PBMCs. This sample's cell subset or site label indicates: CD45RA+ positively selected. This sequence originates from a man between 18 and 29 years old in good health. Some clones in this sample may be carry-over from other donors' samples. The rearrangement joined TRBV11-2 to TRBJ2-5; TRBD1 lines up with 7 middle nucleotides. The CDR3 protein: CASSLAQGETGRETQYF. In nucleotides, the sequence is TGTGCCAGCAGCTTAGCGCAGGGCGAGACAGGGAGAGAGACCCAGTACTTC.